The clone carrying this TCR beta chain was seen once. Antigen specificity is unknown. Libraries were prepared by immunoSEQ multiplex PCR; TCRdb keeps only in-frame clonotypes and omits some of them. This table has about 6,000 clones, approximately 82% appearing once. The entry originates in a study of hypomethylating agent response in myelodysplastic syndrome. In the study overall: Response meant complete response or hematologic improvement; all other patients were non-responders.

Study conclusions and caveats: After treatment, novel clonotypes emerged more in responders, contracted ones more in non-responders. Healthy controls were not age-matched to MDS patients, possibly affecting comparisons. This small study analyzed only around ten patients.

The germline V gene has CDR1 SNHLY and CDR2 FYNNEI. V lost 7 bases to trimming and J lost 7 bases, with 10 bases between them. The CDR3 totals 11 residues. The specimen was bone marrow, collected before or after starting hypomethylating agent treatment for myelodysplastic syndrome (not recorded which). The genes are TRBV2 and TRBJ1-2; no definite D call. This clonotype was sampled from a human donor with myelodysplastic syndrome. The CDR3, as DNA: TGTGCCAGCACTATTGTCCTTGGCTACACCTTC. Translating gives CASTIVLGYTF.